What follows is one T cell receptor (beta chain) and its context. Its antigen has not been determined. Within one base of it there is no much larger clone, and no base qualities were kept. This sample stems from a study of shared T cell receptors in the human thymus (dated by TCRdb to 2020 to 2023). Turning to the overall study: The study examined how self-reactive, shared T-cell receptor alpha chains are generated in the human thymus.

CDR1 and CDR2, per the germline V gene, are LGHNT and FRNRAP. The CDR3, from cysteine to phenylalanine, totals 14 residues. Just the 42-base CDR3 DNA is kept, in frame starting at base 1. V loses 4 bases of germline sequence and J loses 4 bases, and the interval between the two ends is 13 bases. Libraries came from the immunoSEQ multiplex PCR assay. Here the immuneACCESS table is served through TCRdb, limited to in-frame sequences with V and J called. Missing clones are a known gap in these copies; in checked studies unresolved V genes cover under half, and the rest lacks a known reason. Counted in this sample were approximately 660,000 clones; around 87% of them appeared once. The top ten constitute about 0.01% of the sample. The sample also formed part of further work on human thymus T cells. Drawing on the second study: Donors were immunologically healthy infants undergoing open corrective cardiac surgery for congenital heart defects in Finland. Thymus tissue was obtained as surgical resects removed during corrective cardiac surgery. Biased V and J gene segment usage appeared to be present in both thymic and peripheral blood repertoires. The related research reported highly overlapping thymic TCR repertoires among unrelated individuals. TCR alpha and beta repertoires from fewer than ten infant thymus samples and a few related peripheral blood samples were characterized in the study. The infant donors were about 6 to 244 days old, and the cohort included several males and a couple of females. Thymocytes were mechanically released from the tissue and were stored as pellets of roughly 10-34 million cells at -70 degrees C. A QIAsymphony instrument was used to extract genomic DNA from the frozen cell pellets. Using the immunoSEQ multiplex PCR assay, the TCRB and TCRAD loci were amplified from a standardized quantity of quality-controlled genomic DNA. The V(D)J region was spanned by amplicons of a length sufficient to cover the CDR3 and to identify V and J genes. Amplicon sequencing was performed on an Illumina platform through the commercial immunoSEQ service. Corrections for primer bias and sequencing errors followed previously described methods, while TCRAD and TCRB definitions were based on the IMGT database. immunoSEQ Analyzer 3.0 and VDJTools were used for repertoire analysis, which covered basic statistics, V/J segment usage, diversity estimates, rarefaction and pairwise overlap. Diversity was estimated with Chao1, ChaoE, Efron-Thisted, Shannon and inverse Simpson indices, and also on datasets down-sampled to the smallest sample. Repertoire overlap was assessed by strict matching of CDR3 nucleotide sequence, V gene and J gene, and clustering was done by Jaccard-based multidimensional scaling. Thymus samples yielded on average approximately 840,000 unique TCRB clonotypes, compared with around 79,000 from blood samples.

The sequence was obtained from a boy in the first two years of life with a congenital heart defect. Donor details come from another sample of the same person, matched by shared clones. The sequence is built from TRBV12-5 and TRBJ1-2, with TRBD1 perhaps the D gene, on 6 matching bases. Sequencing was performed on thymocytes. This receptor carries the CDR3 CASGSRTVSYGYTF. The sequenced DNA is TGTGCTAGTGGTTCGCGGACAGTTTCCTATGGCTACACCTTC.